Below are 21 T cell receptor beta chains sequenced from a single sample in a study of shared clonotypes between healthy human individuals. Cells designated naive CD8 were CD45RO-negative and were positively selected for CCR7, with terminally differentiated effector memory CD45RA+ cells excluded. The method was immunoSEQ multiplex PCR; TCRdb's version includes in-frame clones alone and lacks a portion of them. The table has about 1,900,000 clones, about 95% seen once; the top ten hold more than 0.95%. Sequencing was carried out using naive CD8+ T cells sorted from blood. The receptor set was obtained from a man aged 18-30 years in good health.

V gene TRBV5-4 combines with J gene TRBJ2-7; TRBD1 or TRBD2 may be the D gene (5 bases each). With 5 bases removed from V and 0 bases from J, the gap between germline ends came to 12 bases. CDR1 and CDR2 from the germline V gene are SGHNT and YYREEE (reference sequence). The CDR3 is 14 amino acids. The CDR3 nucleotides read TGTGCCAGCAGGTTATGGGGGAGCTCCTACGAGCAGTACTTC. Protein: CASRLWGSSYEQYF.

The CDR3 region has the DNA TGTGCCAGCAGCCCTACGCCGGCTAGCGAGGCAGATACGCAGTATTTT. It specifies CASSPTPASEADTQYF. The V call is TRBV13, the J call TRBJ2-3, with a possible D match to TRBD2 (6 bases). The V end was cut by 5 bases, the J end by 4 bases, with 19 bases between. The CDR3 sequence is 16 residues long. CDR1 PRHDT and CDR2 FYEKMQ come from the germline V gene (reference sequence).

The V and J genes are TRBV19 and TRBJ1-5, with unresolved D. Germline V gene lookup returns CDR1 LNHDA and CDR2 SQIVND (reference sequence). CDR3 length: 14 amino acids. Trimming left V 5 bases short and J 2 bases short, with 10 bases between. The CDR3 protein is CASSGEFGNQPQHF. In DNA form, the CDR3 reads TGTGCCAGTAGTGGGGAATTCGGCAATCAGCCCCAGCATTTT.

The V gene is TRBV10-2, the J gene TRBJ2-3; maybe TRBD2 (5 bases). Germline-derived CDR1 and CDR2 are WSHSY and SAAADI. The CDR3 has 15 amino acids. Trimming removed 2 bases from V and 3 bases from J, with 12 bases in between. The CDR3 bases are TGCGCCAGCAGTGAGGTGGGAGCAGTTACAGATACGCAGTATTTT. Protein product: CASSEVGAVTDTQYF.

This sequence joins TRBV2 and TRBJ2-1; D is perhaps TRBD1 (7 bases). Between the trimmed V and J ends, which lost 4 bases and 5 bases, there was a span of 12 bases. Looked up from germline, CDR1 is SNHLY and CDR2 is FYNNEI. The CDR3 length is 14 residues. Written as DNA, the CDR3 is TGTGCCAGCAGTGTGGAGGGGGCGGACAATGAGCAGTTCTTC. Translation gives CASSVEGADNEQFF.

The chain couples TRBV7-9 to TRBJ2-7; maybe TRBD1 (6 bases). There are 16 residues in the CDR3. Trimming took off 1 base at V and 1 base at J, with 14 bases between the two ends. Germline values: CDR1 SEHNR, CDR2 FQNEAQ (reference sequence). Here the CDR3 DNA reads TGTGCCAGCAGCTTAGGGGGGCTTACCGAATCCTACGAGCAGTACTTC. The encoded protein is CASSLGGLTESYEQYF.

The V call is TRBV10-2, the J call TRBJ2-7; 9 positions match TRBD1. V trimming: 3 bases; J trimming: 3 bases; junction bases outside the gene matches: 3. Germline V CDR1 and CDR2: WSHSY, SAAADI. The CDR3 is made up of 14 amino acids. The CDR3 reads CASSDGTGNYEQYF. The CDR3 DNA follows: TGCGCCAGCAGTGACGGGACAGGGAACTACGAGCAGTACTTC.

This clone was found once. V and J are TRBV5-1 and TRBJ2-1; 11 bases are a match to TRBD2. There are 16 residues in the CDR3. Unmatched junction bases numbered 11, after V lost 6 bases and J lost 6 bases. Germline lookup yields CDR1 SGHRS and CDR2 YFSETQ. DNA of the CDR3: TGCGCCAGCAACCCGTTGCCGGGACTAGCGGCCAATGAGCAGTTCTTC. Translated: CASNPLPGLAANEQFF.

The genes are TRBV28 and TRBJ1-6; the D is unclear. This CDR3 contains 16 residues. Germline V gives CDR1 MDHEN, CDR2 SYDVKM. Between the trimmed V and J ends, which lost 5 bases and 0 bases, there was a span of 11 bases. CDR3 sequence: CASSPPPSSYNSPLHF. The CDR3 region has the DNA TGTGCCAGCAGTCCCCCACCCAGCTCCTATAATTCACCCCTCCACTTT. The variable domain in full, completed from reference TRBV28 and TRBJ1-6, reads DVKVTQSSRYLVKRTGEKVFLECVQDMDHENMFWYRQDPGLGLRLIYFSYDVKMKEKGDIPEGYSVSREKKERFSLILESASTNQTSMYLCASSPPPSSYNSPLHFGNGTRLTVT.

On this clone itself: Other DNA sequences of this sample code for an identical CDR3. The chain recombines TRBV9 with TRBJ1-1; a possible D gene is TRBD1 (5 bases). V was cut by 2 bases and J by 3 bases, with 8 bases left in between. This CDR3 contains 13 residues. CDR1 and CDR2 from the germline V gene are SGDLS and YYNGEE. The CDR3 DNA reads TGTGCCAGCAGCGTGGGAGGGGACACTGAAGCTTTCTTT. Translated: CASSVGGDTEAFF. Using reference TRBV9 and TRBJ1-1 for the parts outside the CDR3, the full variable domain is DSGVTQTPKHLITATGQRVTLRCSPRSGDLSVYWYQQSLDQGLQFLIQYYNGEERAKGNILERFSAQQFPDLHSELNLSSLELGDSALYFCASSVGGDTEAFFGQGTRLTVV.

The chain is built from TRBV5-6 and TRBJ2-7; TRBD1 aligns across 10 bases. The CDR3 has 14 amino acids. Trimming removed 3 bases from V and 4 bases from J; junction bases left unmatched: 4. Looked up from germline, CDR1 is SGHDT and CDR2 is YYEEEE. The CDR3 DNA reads TGTGCCAGCAGCTGGGACAGGGGTATGTACGAGCAGTACTTC. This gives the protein CASSWDRGMYEQYF.

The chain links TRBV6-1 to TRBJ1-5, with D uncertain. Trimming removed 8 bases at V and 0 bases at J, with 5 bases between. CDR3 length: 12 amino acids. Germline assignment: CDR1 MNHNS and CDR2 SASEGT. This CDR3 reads CASQYSNQPQHF. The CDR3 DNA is TGTGCCAGCCAGTATAGCAATCAGCCCCAGCATTTT.

CDR3 amino acids: CASSDGPSYEQYF. The CDR3 nucleotides read TGTGCCAGTAGTGACGGACCTTCCTACGAGCAGTACTTC. The V gene is TRBV19, the J gene TRBJ2-7; D is uncertain. The CDR3 sequence is 13 residues long. V dropped 5 bases and J dropped 1 base, with 9 bases sitting between them. CDR1 and CDR2 from the germline V gene are LNHDA and SQIVND (reference sequence).

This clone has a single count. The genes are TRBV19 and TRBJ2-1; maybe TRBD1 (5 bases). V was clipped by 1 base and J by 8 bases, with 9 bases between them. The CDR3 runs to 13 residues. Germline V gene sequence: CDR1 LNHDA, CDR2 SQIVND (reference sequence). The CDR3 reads CASSIGGSHEQFF. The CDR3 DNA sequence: TGTGCCAGTAGTATAGGGGGCTCCCATGAGCAGTTCTTC.

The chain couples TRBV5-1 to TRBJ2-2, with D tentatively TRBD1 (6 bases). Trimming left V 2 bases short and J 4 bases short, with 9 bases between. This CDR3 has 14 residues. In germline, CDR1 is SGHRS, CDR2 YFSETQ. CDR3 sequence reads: CASSFRTATGELFF. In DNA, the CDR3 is TGCGCCAGCAGCTTTCGGACAGCCACCGGGGAGCTGTTTTTT.

DNA for the CDR3: TGTGCCAGCAGCTTGTTCGAAGACCTTGAAGAAGCTTTCTTT. Translated: CASSLFEDLEEAFF. The V and J genes are TRBV11-2 and TRBJ1-1; no reliable D call. CDR1 and CDR2 (germline): SGHAT, FQNNGV. CDR3 length: 14 amino acids. V was pared by 3 bases and J by 8 bases, with 16 bases between.

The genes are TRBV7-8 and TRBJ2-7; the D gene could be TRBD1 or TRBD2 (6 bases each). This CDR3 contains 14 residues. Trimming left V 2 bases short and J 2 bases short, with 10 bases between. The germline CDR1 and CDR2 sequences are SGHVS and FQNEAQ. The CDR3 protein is CASSLRGPPYEQYF. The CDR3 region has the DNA TGTGCCAGCAGCTTACGGGGGCCTCCCTACGAGCAGTACTTC.

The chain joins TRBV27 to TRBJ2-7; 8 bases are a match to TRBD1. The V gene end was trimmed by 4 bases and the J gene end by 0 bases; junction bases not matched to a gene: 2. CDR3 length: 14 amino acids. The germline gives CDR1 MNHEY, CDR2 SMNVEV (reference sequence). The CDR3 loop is CASSWDRSSYEQYF. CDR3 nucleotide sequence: TGTGCCAGCAGTTGGGACAGGAGCTCCTACGAGCAGTACTTC.

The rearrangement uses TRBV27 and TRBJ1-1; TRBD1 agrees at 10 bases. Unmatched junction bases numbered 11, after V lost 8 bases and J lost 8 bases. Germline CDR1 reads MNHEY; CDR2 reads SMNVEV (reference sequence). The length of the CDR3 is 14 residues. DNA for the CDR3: TGTGCCAGCCGCGAGACAGGGGGCATCGGGGAAGCTTTCTTT. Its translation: CASRETGGIGEAFF.

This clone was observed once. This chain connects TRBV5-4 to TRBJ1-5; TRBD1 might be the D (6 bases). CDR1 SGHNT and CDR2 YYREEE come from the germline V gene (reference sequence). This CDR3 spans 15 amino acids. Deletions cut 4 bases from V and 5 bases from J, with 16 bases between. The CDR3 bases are TGTGCCAGCAGCCCCTTGGCAGGGGCCCATCAGCCCCAGCATTTT. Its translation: CASSPLAGAHQPQHF.

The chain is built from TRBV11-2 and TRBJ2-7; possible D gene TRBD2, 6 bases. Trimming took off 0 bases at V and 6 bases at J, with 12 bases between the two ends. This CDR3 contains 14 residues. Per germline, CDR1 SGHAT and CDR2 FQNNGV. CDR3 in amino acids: CASSLDVGRLEQYF. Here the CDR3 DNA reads TGTGCCAGCAGCTTAGACGTCGGGAGACTCGAGCAGTACTTC.